The 27 T cell receptor beta chains below were found in one sample sequenced in a study of cytomegalovirus exposure and HLA in healthy donors. PCR involved 60 Vbeta and 13 Jbeta primers. Sequencing used immunoSEQ multiplex PCR; TCRdb keeps in-frame clones, though not all of them. This table has 100,000 to 150,000 clones, more than 75% appearing once. The sequencing input was PBMCs. The receptors stem from a male donor in good health and CMV-seronegative.

This chain uses TRBV5-1 with TRBJ2-7, with D perhaps TRBD2 (5 bases). CDR1 SGHRS and CDR2 YFSETQ come from the germline V gene. Between the trimmed V and J ends, which lost 4 bases and 2 bases, there was a span of 16 bases. The CDR3 consists of 15 residues. CDR3 sequence reads: CASSRDEGLPYEQYF. In nucleotides, the CDR3 is TGCGCCAGCAGCAGGGATGAGGGTCTTCCCTACGAGCAGTACTTC. The variable domain in full, with the rest retrieved from reference TRBV5-1 and TRBJ2-7, is KAGVTQTPRYLIKTRGQQVTLSCSPISGHRSVSWYQQTPGQGLQFLFEYFSETQRNKGNFPGRFSGRQFSNSRSEMNVSTLELGDSALYLCASSRDEGLPYEQYFGPGTRLTVT.

The chain combines TRBV7-2 with TRBJ2-7; D is perhaps TRBD1 (5 bases). From germline, CDR1 is SGHTA and CDR2 FQGNSA. This CDR3 has 14 amino acids. V lost 3 bases to trimming and J lost 3 bases, with 12 bases between them. CDR3 region: CASSFQGGGYEQYF. DNA for the CDR3: TGTGCCAGCAGCTTTCAGGGCGGCGGCTACGAGCAGTACTTC.

The chain couples TRBV6-1 to TRBJ2-5, with 15 bases aligning to TRBD2. The CDR3 sequence is 17 residues long. Trimming cost V 3 bases and J 5 bases; bases outside gene matches: 7. Per germline, CDR1 MNHNS and CDR2 SASEGT. CDR3 in DNA: TGTGCCAGCAGTGAGTGGACTAGCGGGGGGGCCGGTGAGACCCAGTACTTC. Protein product: CASSEWTSGGAGETQYF.

This rearrangement joins TRBV9 to TRBJ2-1; D is unresolved. CDR1 is SGDLS and CDR2 is YYNGEE in the germline V gene. The CDR3 has 15 residues. The V gene lost 2 bases and the J gene lost 4 bases, with 13 bases spanning the gap. CDR3 sequence (DNA): TGTGCCAGCAGCGTGTCCCCCGGGTCGTACAATGAGCAGTTCTTC. Amino acids: CASSVSPGSYNEQFF.

The V call is TRBV29-1, the J call TRBJ2-1, with 9 positions matching TRBD2. The CDR3 is 16 amino acids. The V gene end was trimmed by 8 bases and the J gene end by 7 bases; junction bases not matched to a gene: 18. Per the germline V gene, CDR1 is SQVTM and CDR2 is ANQGSEA. The CDR3 DNA reads TGCAGCATCCAAGCGGGGGGCACGGCCTTGGGGAATGAGCAGTTCTTC. It specifies CSIQAGGTALGNEQFF.

The chain joins TRBV2 to TRBJ2-1, with a possible D match to TRBD2 (5 bases). In germline, CDR1 is SNHLY, CDR2 FYNNEI. V was shortened by 0 bases and J by 10 bases, with 10 bases between the two germline ends. This CDR3 has 13 residues. CDR3 in DNA: TGTGCCAGCAGTGAAGCACTAGGGAAGGAGCAGTTCTTC. Protein sequence: CASSEALGKEQFF.

The rearrangement links TRBV6-5 to TRBJ2-2, with a weak D call TRBD1 (6 bases). V was trimmed by 6 bases and J by 6 bases, leaving 17 bases between them. Germline V gene data show CDR1 as MNHEY and CDR2 as SVGAGI. This CDR3 is 15 amino acids long. The CDR3 is CASRRRLQGPGELFF. The CDR3 DNA reads as TGTGCCAGCAGACGCCGCCTACAGGGTCCCGGGGAGCTGTTTTTT.

This clone was observed a single time. This chain connects TRBV5-1 to TRBJ1-3, with D possibly being TRBD1 (5 bases). V gave up 0 bases and J gave up 1 base, with 11 bases separating them. The CDR3 extends over 16 amino acids. CDR1 and CDR2 from the germline V gene are SGHRS and YFSETQ. CDR3: CASSLGGQASGNTIYF. The CDR3 nucleotides read TGCGCCAGCAGCTTGGGGGGCCAGGCTTCTGGAAACACCATATATTTT.

This clone was seen a few times. The rearrangement uses TRBV18 and TRBJ2-5, with a possible D match to TRBD1 (6 bases). The CDR3 loop spans 13 amino acids. Looked up from germline, CDR1 is KGHSH and CDR2 is LQKENI. V was shortened by 4 bases and J by 5 bases, with 11 bases between the two germline ends. The CDR3 region is CASSLRQGETQYF. As DNA, the CDR3 is TGTGCCAGCTCACTGCGGCAGGGGGAGACCCAGTACTTC.

This chain connects TRBV2 to TRBJ1-2; D not certain. Trimming pared 5 bases from V and 5 bases from J, leaving 12 bases between. In germline, CDR1 is SNHLY, CDR2 FYNNEI. The CDR3 is 13 amino acids. CDR3 in DNA: TGTGCCAGCAGTCCGGGTCTTGGTTATGGCTACACCTTC. Its translation is CASSPGLGYGYTF.

The chain carries TRBV29-1 and TRBJ2-1; 11 nucleotides agree with TRBD2. The germline gives CDR1 SQVTM, CDR2 ANQGSEA. The V and J ends lost 2 bases and 0 bases, in that order; junction bases with no gene match: 6. This CDR3 has 17 residues. The CDR3 reads CSVELAGGSSSYNEQFF. The DNA for the CDR3 is TGCAGCGTTGAATTAGCGGGGGGGTCCAGCTCCTACAATGAGCAGTTCTTC.

This chain uses TRBV7-2 with TRBJ2-7; 11 bases line up with TRBD2. In germline, CDR1 is SGHTA, CDR2 FQGNSA. The CDR3 runs 18 residues. Trimming cost V 0 bases and J 2 bases; bases outside gene matches: 9. The DNA of the CDR3 is TGTGCCAGCAGCTTAGCAGGGGGGCGTAGCGGGGGGGCCTACGAGCAGTACTTC. It encodes CASSLAGGRSGGAYEQYF.

This clone turned up a few times. V usage is TRBV6-5 and J usage is TRBJ2-7, with D possibly TRBD1 on 6 matching bases. The CDR3 covers 12 residues. Trimming removed 6 bases at V and 1 base at J, with 7 bases between. Germline assignment: CDR1 MNHEY and CDR2 SVGAGI. The CDR3 is CASRTGSYEQYF. The CDR3 region has the DNA TGTGCCAGCAGAACAGGGTCCTACGAGCAGTACTTC.

This clone was found a few times. The chain carries TRBV4-3 and TRBJ1-4; 7 nucleotides agree with TRBD1. The V segment lost 3 bases and the J segment 5 bases; nucleotides outside the gene matches: 9. The V gene's germline CDR1 is LGHNA and CDR2 YSLEER. This CDR3 has 16 amino acids. The CDR3 reads CASSHGQTGPNEKLFF. The CDR3 nucleotides read TGCGCCAGCAGCCATGGGCAGACAGGGCCAAATGAAAAACTGTTTTTT.

The CDR3 here is CASSTGQVGDEQYF. The CDR3 coding sequence is TGTGCCAGCAGTACGGGACAGGTAGGAGACGAGCAGTACTTC. This chain uses TRBV14 with TRBJ2-7, with 8 bases matching TRBD1. V trimming: 6 bases; J trimming: 5 bases; junction bases outside the gene matches: 9. This CDR3 region has 14 residues. CDR1 SGHDN and CDR2 FVKESK come from the germline V gene.

This clone was counted between two and nine times. This chain's CDR3 is CASSPGTSTDTQYF. The CDR3 bases are TGCGCCAGCAGCCCCGGGACTAGCACAGATACGCAGTATTTT. V is TRBV4-3 and J is TRBJ2-3, with D perhaps matching TRBD2 (6 bases). Trimming left V 4 bases short and J 0 bases short, with 8 bases between. This CDR3 is built from 14 residues. Germline CDR1 and CDR2: LGHNA and YSLEER.

The chain recombines TRBV6-6 with TRBJ2-1, with 10 positions matching TRBD2. CDR1 MNHNY and CDR2 SVGAGI come from the germline V gene (reference sequence). Trimming cost V 7 bases and J 3 bases; bases outside gene matches: 3. This CDR3 region has 14 residues. CDR3 residues: CASIGLADYNEQFF. The CDR3 region has the DNA TGTGCCAGCATCGGACTAGCGGACTACAATGAGCAGTTCTTC.

The J gene is TRBJ2-2, the V gene TRBV19; no clear D gene. V lost 11 bases to trimming and J lost 5 bases, with 15 bases between them. Per the germline V gene, CDR1 is LNHDA and CDR2 is SQIVND (reference sequence). The CDR3 extends over 13 amino acids. The CDR3 DNA follows: TGTGCCTCCAGGTTTTGGCCTACCGGGGAGCTGTTTTTT. Protein sequence: CASRFWPTGELFF.

The chain employs TRBV9 and TRBJ2-1, with D possibly being TRBD2 (6 bases). Per germline, CDR1 SGDLS and CDR2 YYNGEE. V gave up 4 bases and J gave up 5 bases, with 13 bases separating them. This CDR3 spans 14 amino acids. The CDR3, as DNA: TGTGCCAGCAGCATTAGCGGTACAAACAATGAGCAGTTCTTC. Translation gives CASSISGTNNEQFF.

The chain is built from TRBV9 and TRBJ1-5; D is perhaps TRBD1 (6 bases). The CDR3 is 14 amino acids. V lost 3 bases and J 7 bases, leaving 14 bases between the germline ends. Germline V gene sequence: CDR1 SGDLS, CDR2 YYNGEE. The CDR3 is CASSDGGGDQPQHF. The CDR3, as DNA: TGTGCCAGCAGCGATGGGGGGGGCGACCAGCCCCAGCATTTT.

J is TRBJ2-2 and V is TRBV4-3; 8 positions match TRBD2. Trimming took 2 bases from V and 4 from J; bases not matched to a gene: 9. Germline CDR1 reads LGHNA; CDR2 reads YSLEER. The CDR3 contains 17 residues. CDR3 amino acids: CASSQYEVAGTTGELFF. For the CDR3, the DNA is TGCGCCAGCAGCCAATACGAGGTAGCGGGGACCACCGGGGAGCTGTTTTTT.

This chain links TRBV19 with TRBJ2-3; D ambiguous. Germline CDR1 reads LNHDA; CDR2 reads SQIVND (reference sequence). This CDR3 region has 15 residues. Trimming took 0 bases from V and 0 from J, leaving 7 bases between them. CDR3 coding DNA: TGTGCCAGTAGTATAGATGGGCTGAGCACAGATACGCAGTATTTT. Its protein is CASSIDGLSTDTQYF. The whole variable domain, filled in from reference TRBV19 and TRBJ2-3, reads DGGITQSPKYLFRKEGQNVTLSCEQNLNHDAMYWYRQDPGQGLRLIYYSQIVNDFQKGDIAEGYSVSREKKESFPLTVTSAQKNPTAFYLCASSIDGLSTDTQYFGPGTRLTVL.

The chain has TRBV6-4 and TRBJ2-1; 12 nucleotides match TRBD2. After removal of 4 bases from V and 9 bases from J, the junction contained 13 bases not matched to a gene. CDR1 and CDR2 from the germline V gene are MRHNA and SNTAGT. The CDR3 totals 17 residues. CDR3 protein: CASSARPSGGAYGEQFF. The DNA for the CDR3 is TGTGCCAGCAGTGCCCGCCCTAGCGGGGGGGCCTATGGTGAGCAGTTCTTC.

This chain joins TRBV19 and TRBJ2-2; D unresolved. Trimming stripped 5 bases from V and 3 bases from J, with 13 bases between. This CDR3 comprises 15 residues. From germline, CDR1 is LNHDA and CDR2 SQIVND (reference sequence). The CDR3 protein is CASSPLRSYTGELFF. The CDR3 DNA is TGTGCCAGTAGTCCCCTCCGGTCGTACACCGGGGAGCTGTTTTTT.

J is TRBJ1-4 and V is TRBV6-5; TRBD1 is a possible D gene (6 bases). CDR1 MNHEY and CDR2 SVGAGI come from the germline V gene. CDR3 length: 14 residues. Trimming removed 6 bases from V and 6 bases from J, with 14 bases in between. Written as DNA, the CDR3 is TGTGCCAGCAGCCCGGGGGGGCCTGATGAAAAACTGTTTTTT. Translated, it gives CASSPGGPDEKLFF.

The chain couples TRBV9 to TRBJ2-5; 7 positions match TRBD1. The CDR3 covers 15 residues. The trim removed 2 bases at V and 0 bases at J, leaving 4 bases unmatched. The germline gives CDR1 SGDLS, CDR2 YYNGEE. The CDR3 DNA reads TGTGCCAGCAGCGTTATGGGACAGAACCAAGAGACCCAGTACTTC. The encoded protein is CASSVMGQNQETQYF.

This clone appeared once. The CDR3 reads CASSHRLRGSGETQYF. CDR3 bases: TGTGCCAGCAGCCACAGACTGAGAGGGTCCGGGGAGACCCAGTACTTC. V and J are TRBV14 and TRBJ2-5, with a weak D call TRBD2 (5 bases). This CDR3 spans 16 amino acids. Germline V gene data show CDR1 as SGHDN and CDR2 as FVKESK. The germline V and J ends were trimmed by 3 bases and 5 bases, with 19 bases remaining between them.